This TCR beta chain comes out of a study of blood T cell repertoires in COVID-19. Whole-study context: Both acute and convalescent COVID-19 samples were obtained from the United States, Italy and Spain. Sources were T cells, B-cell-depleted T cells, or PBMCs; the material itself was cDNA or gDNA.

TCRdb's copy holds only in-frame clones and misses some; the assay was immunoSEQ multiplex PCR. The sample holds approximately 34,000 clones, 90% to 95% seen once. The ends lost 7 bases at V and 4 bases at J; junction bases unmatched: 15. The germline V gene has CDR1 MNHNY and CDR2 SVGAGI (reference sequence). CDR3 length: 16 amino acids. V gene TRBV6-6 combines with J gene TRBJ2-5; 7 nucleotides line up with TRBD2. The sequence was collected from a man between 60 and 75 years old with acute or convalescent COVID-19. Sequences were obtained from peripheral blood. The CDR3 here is CASNHDLGGRGETQYF. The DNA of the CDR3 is TGTGCCAGCAACCACGATTTAGGCGGGAGAGGAGAGACCCAGTACTTC.